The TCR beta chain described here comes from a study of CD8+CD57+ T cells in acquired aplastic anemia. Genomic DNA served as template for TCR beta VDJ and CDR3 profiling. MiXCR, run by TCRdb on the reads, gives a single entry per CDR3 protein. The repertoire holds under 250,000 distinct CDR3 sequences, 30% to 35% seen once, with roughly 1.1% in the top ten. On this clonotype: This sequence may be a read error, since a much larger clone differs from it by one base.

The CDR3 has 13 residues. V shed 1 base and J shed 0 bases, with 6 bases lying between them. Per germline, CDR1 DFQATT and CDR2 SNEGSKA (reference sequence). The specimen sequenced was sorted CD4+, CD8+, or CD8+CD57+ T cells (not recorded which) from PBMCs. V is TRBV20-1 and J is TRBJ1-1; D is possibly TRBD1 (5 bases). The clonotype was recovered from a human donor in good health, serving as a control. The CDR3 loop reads CSARAGLNTEAFF. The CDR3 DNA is TGCAGTGCTAGAGCAGGGTTGAACACTGAAGCTTTCTTT.